What follows are 24 T cell receptor beta chains derived from one specimen sequenced in a study of T cell responses to AZD1222 COVID-19 vaccine. Profiling relied on immunoSEQ multiplex PCR, and the TCRdb table lists in-frame clones only, not all of them. The sample lists 140,000 or so clones; roughly nine tenths were seen once. This specimen consisted of peripheral blood, obtained 28 days after the second AZD1222 dose. Source of these receptors: an adult who received the AZD1222 COVID-19 vaccine.

The rearrangement uses TRBV6-5 and TRBJ1-1; no clear D. This CDR3 has 11 residues. Germline V lookup: CDR1 MNHEY, CDR2 SVGAGI. V lost 8 bases to trimming and J lost 1 base, with 5 bases between them. In nucleotides, the CDR3 is TGTGCCAGCGGAGGGAACACTGAAGCTTTCTTT. It translates to CASGGNTEAFF.

The CDR3 protein is CASSLRVASGAYNEQFF. In nucleotides, the CDR3 is TGTGCCAGCAGCTTAAGGGTAGCTAGCGGAGCGTACAATGAGCAGTTCTTC. The V gene is TRBV7-9, the J gene TRBJ2-1, with 7 bases lining up with TRBD2. This CDR3 spans 17 amino acids. Trimming at V came to 2 bases and at J to 4 bases, leaving 11 bases not matched to a gene. Per germline, CDR1 SEHNR and CDR2 FQNEAQ (reference sequence).

This chain joins TRBV7-9 and TRBJ1-3; TRBD1 might be the D (6 bases). Deletions cut 10 bases from V and 0 bases from J, with 13 bases between. Germline lookup yields CDR1 SEHNR and CDR2 FQNEAQ (reference sequence). There are 14 residues in the CDR3. In DNA form, the CDR3 reads TGTGCCATCCAGGGGTTCAGCTCTGGAAACACCATATATTTT. Translated, it gives CAIQGFSSGNTIYF.

The chain recombines TRBV6-1 with TRBJ2-5, with D perhaps TRBD1 or TRBD2 (6 bases each). The CDR3 is 14 amino acids. V was pared by 0 bases and J by 2 bases, with 7 bases between. Germline V gene lookup returns CDR1 MNHNS and CDR2 SASEGT. The CDR3 coding sequence is TGTGCCAGCAGTGAAGCAGGGGGGCAAGAGACCCAGTACTTC. Encoded protein: CASSEAGGQETQYF.

V gene TRBV6-6 combines with J gene TRBJ1-1; D remains ambiguous. V was shortened by 7 bases and J by 5 bases, with 8 bases between the two germline ends. The CDR3 covers 11 residues. Germline assignment: CDR1 MNHNY and CDR2 SVGAGI (reference sequence). CDR3 coding DNA: TGTGCCAGCAATAGCGGGACTGAAGCTTTCTTT. Its translation is CASNSGTEAFF.

This clone was recorded only once. The chain recombines TRBV6-2 or TRBV6-3 with TRBJ2-1; D may be TRBD1 (5 bases). The CDR3 has 13 residues. Germline V CDR1 and CDR2: MNHEY, SVGEGT. The ends were cut back, 2 bases at V and 7 bases at J, with 9 bases in the middle. The CDR3 DNA reads as TGTGCCAGCAGTTACCTCTCAGGGAATGAGCAGTTCTTC. The encoded protein is CASSYLSGNEQFF.

V usage is TRBV5-4 and J usage is TRBJ2-1, with D tentatively TRBD2 (6 bases). Trimming took off 3 bases at V and 5 bases at J, with 18 bases between the two ends. This CDR3 has 16 amino acids. Germline V gene data show CDR1 as SGHNT and CDR2 as YYREEE (reference sequence). The CDR3 here is CASSSGPTSSDNEQFF. The CDR3 coding sequence is TGTGCCAGCAGCTCCGGACCGACTTCTAGCGACAATGAGCAGTTCTTC.

The sample holds a few counts of this clone. The chain links TRBV7-3 to TRBJ1-6, with D possibly being TRBD1 (6 bases). Trimming took 5 bases from V and 5 from J, leaving 16 bases between them. Germline assignment: CDR1 SGHTA and CDR2 FQGTGA. The CDR3 contains 16 residues. The CDR3 here is CASSQRAQGNNSPLHF. CDR3 coding DNA: TGTGCCAGCAGCCAGCGGGCGCAGGGGAATAATTCACCCCTCCACTTT.

The rearrangement links TRBV4-1 to TRBJ2-3; 9 bases fit TRBD2. This CDR3 has 17 amino acids. Germline V lookup: CDR1 MGHRA, CDR2 YSYEKL. V gave up 0 bases and J gave up 4 bases; unmatched junction bases: 8. CDR3 region: CASSQDSTGGRADTQYF. In nucleotides, the CDR3 is TGCGCCAGCAGCCAAGATTCCACTGGCGGGAGGGCAGATACGCAGTATTTT.

The rearrangement uses TRBV7-9 and TRBJ2-2, with D unresolved. Between the trimmed V and J ends, which lost 0 bases and 7 bases, there was a span of 0 bases. Germline values: CDR1 SEHNR, CDR2 FQNEAQ (reference sequence). This CDR3 region has 11 residues. DNA of the CDR3: TGTGCCAGCAGCTTAGCCGGGGAGCTGTTTTTT. Translating it yields CASSLAGELFF.

This sequence joins TRBV7-9 and TRBJ1-2; no clear D. The V and J ends lost 3 bases and 4 bases respectively, with 6 bases between them. CDR3 length: 12 amino acids. CDR1 and CDR2 from the germline V gene are SEHNR and FQNEAQ (reference sequence). The chain's CDR3 is CASSFGIYGYTF. The CDR3 DNA reads TGTGCCAGCAGCTTTGGAATCTATGGCTACACCTTC. Using reference TRBV7-9 and TRBJ1-2 for the parts outside the CDR3, the full variable domain is DTGVSQNPRHKITKRGQNVTFRCDPISEHNRLYWYRQTLGQGPEFLTYFQNEAQLEKSRLLSDRFSAERPKGSFSTLEIQRTEQGDSAMYLCASSFGIYGYTFGSGTRLTVV.

This chain connects TRBV27 to TRBJ1-6; D might be TRBD1 (5 bases). This CDR3 is built from 14 residues. Germline lookup yields CDR1 MNHEY and CDR2 SMNVEV (reference sequence). The V gene lost 7 bases and the J gene lost 7 bases, with 14 bases spanning the gap. This chain's CDR3 is CASTTGLLNSPLHF. CDR3 in DNA: TGTGCCAGCACTACGGGACTGTTGAATTCACCCCTCCACTTT.

J is TRBJ2-3 and V is TRBV27; TRBD2 aligns across 8 bases. Trimming at V came to 6 bases and at J to 5 bases, leaving 4 bases not matched to a gene. Germline CDR1 is MNHEY and CDR2 is SMNVEV (reference sequence). This CDR3 region has 13 residues. CDR3 bases: TGTGCCAGCAGCCGCGGGGGGTTAGATACGCAGTATTTT. Residues: CASSRGGLDTQYF.

The chain is built from TRBV5-4 and TRBJ2-2; tentative D call: TRBD2 (6 bases). Looked up from germline, CDR1 is SGHNT and CDR2 is YYREEE (reference sequence). V gave up 8 bases and J gave up 9 bases, with 11 bases separating them. This CDR3 is built from 11 residues. The CDR3 spells CASRRGRELFF. The CDR3 bases are TGTGCCAGTCGGAGGGGCAGGGAGCTGTTTTTT.

This rearrangement joins TRBV11-2 to TRBJ2-5; D not certain. The length of the CDR3 is 14 residues. Germline V gene lookup returns CDR1 SGHAT and CDR2 FQNNGV. Trimming pared 3 bases from V and 1 base from J, leaving 9 bases between. This CDR3 reads CASSFRALQETQYF. In DNA, the CDR3 is TGTGCCAGCAGCTTTCGCGCTCTCCAAGAGACCCAGTACTTC.

The chain recombines TRBV29-1 with TRBJ2-7; 9 positions agree with TRBD1. The CDR3 has 15 residues. Trimming removed 4 bases from V and 1 base from J; junction bases left unmatched: 8. Germline loops: CDR1 SQVTM, CDR2 ANQGSEA. As DNA, the CDR3 is TGCAGCGTTGTCGGACAGGGGACTATTTCCTACGAGCAGTACTTC. It is translated as CSVVGQGTISYEQYF.

The V and J genes are TRBV5-1 and TRBJ1-1; the D is unclear. The V gene lost 4 bases and the J gene lost 0 bases, with 1 base spanning the gap. The CDR3 is 11 amino acids. The germline gives CDR1 SGHRS, CDR2 YFSETQ. CDR3 sequence (DNA): TGCGCCAGCAGCCTGAACACTGAAGCTTTCTTT. Protein: CASSLNTEAFF.

The chain couples TRBV11-2 to TRBJ2-7; tentatively, D is TRBD2 (5 bases). The ends were cut back, 0 bases at V and 6 bases at J, with 9 bases in the middle. Germline CDR1 and CDR2: SGHAT and FQNNGV. The CDR3 is made up of 13 amino acids. The DNA of the CDR3 is TGTGCCAGCAGCTTAGATCGGGGTGGCGAGCAGTACTTC. The encoded protein is CASSLDRGGEQYF.

This rearrangement joins TRBV18 to TRBJ1-1, with a tentative D call TRBD1 (6 bases). Trimming pared 3 bases from V and 3 bases from J, leaving 11 bases between. Germline V gene data show CDR1 as KGHSH and CDR2 as LQKENI. The CDR3 is 14 residues long. The CDR3, as DNA: TGTGCCAGCTCACCGTCGGGGGCCTACACTGAAGCTTTCTTT. Its protein product is CASSPSGAYTEAFF.

The chain links TRBV7-2 to TRBJ2-1; 7 nucleotides align to TRBD1. Per germline, CDR1 SGHTA and CDR2 FQGNSA. The CDR3 spans 13 residues. V dropped 5 bases and J dropped 4; count of bases not matched to a gene: 2. The chain's CDR3 is CASSLTGYNEQFF. As DNA, the CDR3 is TGTGCCAGCAGCCTGACAGGGTACAATGAGCAGTTCTTC. The variable domain in full, with the rest retrieved from reference TRBV7-2 and TRBJ2-1, is GAGVSQSPSNKVTEKGKDVELRCDPISGHTALYWYRQSLGQGLEFLIYFQGNSAPDKSGLPSDRFSAERTGGSVSTLTIQRTQQEDSAVYLCASSLTGYNEQFFGPGTRLTVL.

This chain joins TRBV19 and TRBJ2-5; 7 positions match TRBD1. CDR3 length: 16 residues. Trimming took 2 bases from V and 5 from J; bases not matched to a gene: 11. Per germline, CDR1 LNHDA and CDR2 SQIVND (reference sequence). The CDR3 is CASSIPEHRGQETQYF. The CDR3, as DNA: TGTGCCAGTAGTATACCCGAACACAGGGGCCAGGAGACCCAGTACTTC.

As regards this clone: This sample also contains other DNA sequences that code for the same CDR3. V and J are TRBV9 and TRBJ2-2, with D tentatively TRBD2 (6 bases). Germline V CDR1 and CDR2: SGDLS, YYNGEE. V was pared by 3 bases and J by 2 bases, with 17 bases between. This CDR3 has 17 amino acids. The CDR3 region is CASSAPRSGPNTGELFF. In nucleotides, the CDR3 is TGTGCCAGCAGCGCCCCCCGGAGCGGGCCTAACACCGGGGAGCTGTTTTTT.

The chain uses TRBV7-6 and TRBJ1-2, with a tentative D call TRBD1 (5 bases). Deletions cut 7 bases from V and 3 bases from J, with 18 bases between. CDR3 length equals 15 residues. Germline V gene data show CDR1 as SGHVS and CDR2 as FNYEAQ. The CDR3 reads CASTPGGGGDYGYTF. In DNA form, the CDR3 reads TGTGCCAGCACCCCCGGGGGTGGGGGGGACTATGGCTACACCTTC. Together with reference TRBV7-6 and TRBJ1-2, the CDR3 gives the full variable domain: GAGVSQSPRYKVTKRGQDVALRCDPISGHVSLYWYRQALGQGPEFLTYFNYEAQQDKSGLPNDRFSAERPEGSISTLTIQRTEQRDSAMYRCASTPGGGGDYGYTFGSGTRLTVV.

This clone appeared a single time. The J gene is TRBJ1-2, the V gene TRBV5-8; no clear D gene. CDR3 length: 13 amino acids. Germline V gene data show CDR1 as SGHTS and CDR2 as YDEGEE. V lost 2 bases and J 4 bases, leaving 9 bases between the germline ends. The CDR3: CASSFGRGYGYTF. In DNA, the CDR3 is TGTGCCAGCAGCTTTGGACGGGGCTATGGCTACACCTTC.